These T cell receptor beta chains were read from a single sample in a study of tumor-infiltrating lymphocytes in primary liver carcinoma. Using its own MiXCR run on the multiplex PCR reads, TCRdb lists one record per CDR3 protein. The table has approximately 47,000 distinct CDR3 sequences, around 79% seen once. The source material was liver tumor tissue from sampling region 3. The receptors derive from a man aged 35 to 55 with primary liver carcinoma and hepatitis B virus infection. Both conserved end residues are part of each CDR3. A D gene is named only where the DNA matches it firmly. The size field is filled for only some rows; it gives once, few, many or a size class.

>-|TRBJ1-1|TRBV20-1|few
CSASAVLNTEAFF
TGCAGTGCTAGTGCGGTCCTGAACACTGAAGCTTTCTTT
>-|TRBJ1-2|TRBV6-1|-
CSGSGRGYGYTF
TGTTCCGGCAGTGGACGGGGTTATGGCTACACCTTC
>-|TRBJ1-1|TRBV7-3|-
CASSPKVNTEACF
TGTGCCAGCAGCCCTAAAGTGAACACTGAAGCTTGCTTT
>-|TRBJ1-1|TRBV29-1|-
CNVRQALNTGAFF
TGCAACGTTCGACAGGCCCTGAACACTGGAGCTTTCTTT
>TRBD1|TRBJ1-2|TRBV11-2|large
CASSPADRDYGYTF
TGTGCCAGCAGCCCAGCCGACAGGGACTATGGCTACACCTTC
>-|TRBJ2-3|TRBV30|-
CAWCAPQGSSTDTQYF
TGTGCCTGGTGTGCGCCTCAGGGTTCTAGCACAGATACGCAGTATTTT
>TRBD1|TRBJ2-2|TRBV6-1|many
CASSGGQGAIGGELFF
TGTGCCAGCAGTGGGGGACAGGGGGCGATTGGCGGGGAGCTGTTTTTT
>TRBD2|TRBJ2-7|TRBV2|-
CARSLTSGASYEQYF
TGTGCAAGAAGTTTGACTAGCGGGGCCTCCTACGAGCAGTACTTC
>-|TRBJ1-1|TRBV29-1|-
CSATQQVNTEAFF
TGCAGCGCTACCCAACAGGTTAACACTGAAGCTTTCTTT
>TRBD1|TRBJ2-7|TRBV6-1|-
CASIVLFGTGGNEQYF
TGTGCCAGCATTGTCCTTTTCGGGACAGGGGGTAACGAGCAGTACTTC
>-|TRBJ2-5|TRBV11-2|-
CDSRSRDSAHPETQYF
TGTGATAGCAGATCCCGGGACTCGGCCCACCCAGAGACCCAGTACTTC
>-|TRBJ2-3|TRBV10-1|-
CVSSDLREPLTDTQYF
TGCGTCAGCAGTGACTTGAGGGAGCCCCTGACAGATACGCAGTATTTT
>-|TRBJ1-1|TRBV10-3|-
CAISELLGGVFF
TGTGCCATCAGTGAGTTGTTGGGCGGAGTTTTCTTT
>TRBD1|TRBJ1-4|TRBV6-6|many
CASSFGTGATTNEKLFF
TGTGCCAGCAGTTTTGGGACAGGGGCGACAACTAATGAAAAACTGTTTTTT
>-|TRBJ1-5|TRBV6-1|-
CASSQHGGQPQHF
TGTGCCAGTAGCCAACATGGAGGGCAGCCCCAGCATTTT